These 10 T cell receptor beta chains originate from one sample sequenced in a study of patients and donors after allogeneic stem cell transplantation. TCRdb ran MiXCR on the RT-PCR reads and lists one entry per CDR3 protein. The table shows about 960,000 distinct CDR3 sequences, with 18% occurring only once. The sequencing input was blood, either unsorted or a sorted T cell fraction (not recorded which). Source of these receptors: a human donor who was either an allogeneic HSCT recipient or a stem cell or donor lymphocyte infusion donor (not recorded which). It is not recorded whose cells these are; they may come from a transplant donor.

V usage is TRBV28 and J usage is TRBJ2-2; D remains unclear. The CDR3 totals 16 residues. Between the trimmed V and J ends, which lost 5 bases and 6 bases, there was a span of 19 bases. Germline V gene data show CDR1 as MDHEN and CDR2 as SYDVKM. The CDR3 loop reads CASSVSGLARAGELFF. CDR3 coding DNA: TGTGCCAGCAGTGTCTCAGGTCTGGCGAGAGCCGGGGAGCTGTTTTTT.

This clonotype appeared a few times. J is TRBJ1-3 and V is TRBV4-2, with a weak D call TRBD1 (6 bases). V gave up 1 base and J gave up 1 base, with 11 bases separating them. In germline, CDR1 is LGHNA, CDR2 YNFKEQ. This CDR3 comprises 16 residues. The CDR3, as DNA: TGTGCCAGCAGCCAAGTAGGGGGGCTGTCTGGAAACACCATATATTTT. Encoded protein: CASSQVGGLSGNTIYF.

The V call is TRBV29-1, the J call TRBJ2-5; TRBD2 is a possible D gene (5 bases). V lost 3 bases and J 5 bases, leaving 13 bases between the germline ends. The CDR3 runs to 13 residues. The V gene's germline CDR1 is SQVTM and CDR2 ANQGSEA. The CDR3 nucleotides read TGCAGCGTTGAGGGAGCTGGGAGTGAGACCCAGTACTTC. Its translation is CSVEGAGSETQYF.

This clonotype appeared a single time. The chain has TRBV6-1 and TRBJ2-5, with 14 positions matching TRBD2. The V segment lost 4 bases and the J segment 5 bases; nucleotides outside the gene matches: 6. The CDR3 has 16 residues. The germline V gene has CDR1 MNHNS and CDR2 SASEGT. The CDR3 spells CASSATSGRVGETQYF. For the CDR3, the DNA is TGTGCCAGCAGTGCGACTAGCGGGAGGGTCGGGGAGACCCAGTACTTC.

The chain combines TRBV24-1 with TRBJ2-3; D is unclear. Trimming pared 4 bases from V and 3 bases from J, leaving 10 bases between. From germline, CDR1 is KGHDR and CDR2 SFDVKD. This CDR3 has 14 residues. CDR3 loop: CATSEHQKTDTQYF. Here the CDR3 DNA reads TGTGCCACCAGTGAGCACCAGAAGACAGATACGCAGTATTTT.

The V and J genes are TRBV29-1 and TRBJ2-5, with 12 bases matching TRBD2. The CDR3 contains 14 residues. Germline trimming cut 6 bases from V and 2 bases from J; bases unmatched to any gene: 4. Germline CDR1 and CDR2: SQVTM and ANQGSEA. For the CDR3, the DNA is TGCAGCGTCAAGACTAGCGGGAGACAAGAGACCCAGTACTTC. Protein: CSVKTSGRQETQYF.

This chain links TRBV24-1 with TRBJ2-1; 7 nucleotides match TRBD1. Trimming took 4 bases from V and 7 from J; bases not matched to a gene: 9. The CDR3 spans 15 residues. Germline CDR1 is KGHDR and CDR2 is SFDVKD. The CDR3, as DNA: TGTGCCACCAGTGAGCCGGGGACAGCTAGGAATGAGCAGTTCTTC. The encoded protein is CATSEPGTARNEQFF.

The CDR3 bases are TGTGCCAGCAGCCCCACCCGGGCCACCTACAATGAGCAGTTCTTC. Residues: CASSPTRATYNEQFF. The J gene is TRBJ2-1, the V gene TRBV7-3; D not certain. The CDR3 consists of 15 residues. The ends were cut back, 5 bases at V and 2 bases at J, with 13 bases in the middle. Germline V CDR1 and CDR2: SGHTA, FQGTGA.

The chain employs TRBV5-1 and TRBJ2-5; the D gene could be TRBD1 or TRBD2 (5 bases each). Germline V gives CDR1 SGHRS, CDR2 YFSETQ. The CDR3 is made up of 13 amino acids. V was cut by 3 bases and J by 4 bases, with 10 bases left in between. CDR3 nucleotides: TGCGCCAGCAGCTCTCGGGGACGAGAGACCCAGTACTTC. This gives the protein CASSSRGRETQYF.

This clonotype was seen a few times. The chain is built from TRBV20-1 and TRBJ1-1, with D perhaps matching TRBD1 (5 bases). The V gene's germline CDR1 is DFQATT and CDR2 SNEGSKA (reference sequence). Trimming took 4 bases from V and 3 from J, leaving 12 bases between them. This CDR3 has 13 residues. The CDR3 DNA follows: TGCAGTGCTACAACCGGGGCGGACACTGAAGCTTTCTTT. Amino acids: CSATTGADTEAFF.